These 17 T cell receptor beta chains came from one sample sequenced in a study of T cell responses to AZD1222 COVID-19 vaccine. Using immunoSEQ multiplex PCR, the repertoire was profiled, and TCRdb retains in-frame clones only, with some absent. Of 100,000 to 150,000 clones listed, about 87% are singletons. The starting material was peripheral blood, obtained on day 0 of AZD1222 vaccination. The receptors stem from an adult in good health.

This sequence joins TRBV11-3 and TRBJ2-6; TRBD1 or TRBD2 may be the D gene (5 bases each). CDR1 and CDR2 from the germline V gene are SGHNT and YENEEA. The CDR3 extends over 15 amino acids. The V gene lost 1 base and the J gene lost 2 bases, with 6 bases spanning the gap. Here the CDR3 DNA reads TGTGCCAGCAGCTTAGGAGGGGCTGGGGCCAACGTCCTGACTTTC. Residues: CASSLGGAGANVLTF.

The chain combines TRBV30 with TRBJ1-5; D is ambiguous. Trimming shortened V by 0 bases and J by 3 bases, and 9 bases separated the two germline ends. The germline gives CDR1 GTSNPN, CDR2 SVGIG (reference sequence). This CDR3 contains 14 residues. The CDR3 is CAWSVLGNNQPQHF. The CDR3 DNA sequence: TGTGCCTGGAGTGTCCTCGGAAACAATCAGCCCCAGCATTTT.

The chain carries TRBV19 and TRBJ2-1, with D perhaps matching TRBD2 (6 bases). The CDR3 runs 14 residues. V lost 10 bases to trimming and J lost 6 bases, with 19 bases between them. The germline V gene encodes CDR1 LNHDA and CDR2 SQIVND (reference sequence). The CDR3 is CATATGTSRNEQFF. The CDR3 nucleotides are TGTGCCACCGCGACTGGTACTAGCCGCAATGAGCAGTTCTTC.

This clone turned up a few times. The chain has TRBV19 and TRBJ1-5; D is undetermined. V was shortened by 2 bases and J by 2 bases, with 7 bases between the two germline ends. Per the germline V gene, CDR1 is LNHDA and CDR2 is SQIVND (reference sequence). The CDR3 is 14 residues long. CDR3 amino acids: CASSIRQGNQPQHF. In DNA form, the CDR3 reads TGTGCCAGTAGTATACGACAAGGCAATCAGCCCCAGCATTTT.

The CDR3 is CASSSLFDRGHSTEAFF. CDR3 nucleotides: TGTGCCAGCAGTTCCCTATTCGACAGGGGGCATAGCACTGAAGCTTTCTTT. The chain links TRBV27 to TRBJ1-1; TRBD1 agrees at 10 bases. After removal of 4 bases from V and 4 bases from J, the junction contained 12 bases not matched to a gene. Germline lookup yields CDR1 MNHEY and CDR2 SMNVEV (reference sequence). The CDR3 spans 17 residues.

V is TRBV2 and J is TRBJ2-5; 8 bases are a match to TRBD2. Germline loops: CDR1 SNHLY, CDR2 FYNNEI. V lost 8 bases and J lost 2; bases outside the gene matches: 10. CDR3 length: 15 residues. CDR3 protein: CASRTGGFEQETQYF. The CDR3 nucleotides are TGTGCCAGCCGGACGGGGGGGTTTGAACAAGAGACCCAGTACTTC. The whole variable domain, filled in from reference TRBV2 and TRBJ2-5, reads EPEVTQTPSHQVTQMGQEVILRCVPISNHLYFYWYRQILGQKVEFLVSFYNNEISEKSEIFDDQFSVERPDGSNFTLKIRSTKLEDSAMYFCASRTGGFEQETQYFGPGTRLLVL.

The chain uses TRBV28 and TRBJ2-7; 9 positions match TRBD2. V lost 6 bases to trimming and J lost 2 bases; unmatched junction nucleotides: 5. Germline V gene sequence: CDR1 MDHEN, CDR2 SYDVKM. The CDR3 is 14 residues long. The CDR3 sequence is CASRTGTSTYEQYF. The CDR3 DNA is TGTGCCAGCAGGACCGGGACTAGCACCTACGAGCAGTACTTC.

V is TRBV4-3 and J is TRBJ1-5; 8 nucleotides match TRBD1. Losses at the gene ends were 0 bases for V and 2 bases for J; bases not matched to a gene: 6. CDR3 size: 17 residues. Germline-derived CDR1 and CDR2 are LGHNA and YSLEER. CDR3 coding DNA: TGCGCCAGCAGCCAAGATCTTGCAGGGGGCGGCAATCAGCCCCAGCATTTT. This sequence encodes CASSQDLAGGGNQPQHF.

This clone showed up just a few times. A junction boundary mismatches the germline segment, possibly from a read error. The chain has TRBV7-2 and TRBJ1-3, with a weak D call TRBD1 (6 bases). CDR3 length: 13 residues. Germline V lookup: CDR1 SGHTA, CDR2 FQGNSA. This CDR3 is CASSLADSGARIF. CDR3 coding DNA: TGTGCCAGCAGCTTAGCCGACTCGGGGGCACGGATTTTT.

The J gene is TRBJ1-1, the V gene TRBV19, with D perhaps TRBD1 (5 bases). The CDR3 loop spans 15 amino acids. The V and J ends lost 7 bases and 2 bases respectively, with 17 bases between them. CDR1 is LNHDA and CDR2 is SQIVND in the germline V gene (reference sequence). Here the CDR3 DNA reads TGTGCCAGTATTTCGGTGTCACAGGCAAACACTGAAGCTTTCTTT. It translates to CASISVSQANTEAFF.

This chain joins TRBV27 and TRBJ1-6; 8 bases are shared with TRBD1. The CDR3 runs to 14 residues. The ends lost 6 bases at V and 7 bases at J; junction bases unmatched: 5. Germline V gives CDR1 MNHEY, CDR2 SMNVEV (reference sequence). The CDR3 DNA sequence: TGTGCCAGCAGGGCTGGACAGGGAAATTCACCCCTCCACTTT. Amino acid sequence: CASRAGQGNSPLHF.

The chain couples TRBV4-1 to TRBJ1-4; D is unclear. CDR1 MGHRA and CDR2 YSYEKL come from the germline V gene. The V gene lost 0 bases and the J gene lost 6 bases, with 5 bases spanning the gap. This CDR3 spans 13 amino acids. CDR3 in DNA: TGCGCCAGCAGCCAAGAAATCCATGAAAAACTGTTTTTT. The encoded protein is CASSQEIHEKLFF.

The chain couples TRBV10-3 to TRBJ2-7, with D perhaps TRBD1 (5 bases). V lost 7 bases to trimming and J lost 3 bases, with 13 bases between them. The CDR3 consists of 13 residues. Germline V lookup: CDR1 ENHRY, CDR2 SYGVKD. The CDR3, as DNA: TGTGCCATCAAGCTGGACATGCGCTACGAGCAGTACTTC. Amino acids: CAIKLDMRYEQYF.

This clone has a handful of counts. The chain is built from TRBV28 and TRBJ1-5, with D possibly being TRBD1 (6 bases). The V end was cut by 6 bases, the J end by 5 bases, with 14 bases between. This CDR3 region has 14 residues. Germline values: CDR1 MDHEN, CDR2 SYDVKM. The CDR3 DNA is TGTGCCAGCAGCTTCGACAGGATTGATCAGCCCCAGCATTTT. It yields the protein CASSFDRIDQPQHF.

Here the CDR3 reads CASSVAGDIRNTIYF. DNA of the CDR3: TGTGCCAGCAGCGTAGCTGGGGATATCAGAAACACCATATATTTT. V and J are TRBV9 and TRBJ1-3, with no clear D. V was pared by 0 bases and J by 5 bases, with 12 bases between. There are 15 residues in the CDR3. CDR1 is SGDLS, CDR2 YYNGEE, per germline.

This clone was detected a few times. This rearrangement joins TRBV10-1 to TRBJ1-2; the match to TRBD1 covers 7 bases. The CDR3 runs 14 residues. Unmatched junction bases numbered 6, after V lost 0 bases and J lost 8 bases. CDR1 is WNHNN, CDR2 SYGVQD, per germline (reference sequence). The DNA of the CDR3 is TGCGCCAGCAGTGAGTCCCCGACAGGGAAGGGCTACACCTTC. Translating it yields CASSESPTGKGYTF.

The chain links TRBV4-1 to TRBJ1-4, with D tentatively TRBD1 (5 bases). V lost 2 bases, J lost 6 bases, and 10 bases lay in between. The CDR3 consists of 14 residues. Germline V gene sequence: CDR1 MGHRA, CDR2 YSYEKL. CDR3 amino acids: CASSQSRTYEKLFF. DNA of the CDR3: TGCGCCAGCAGCCAATCGCGGACATATGAAAAACTGTTTTTT.